This is a list of T cell receptor beta chains from one sample in a study of control samples from healthy donors and cancer patients. Here immunoSEQ multiplex PCR was the method, and the copy in TCRdb shows in-frame clones only, minus some. The sample carries about 75,000 clones, 75% to 90% recorded once. Material: blood. The receptors derive from a man between 45 and 60 years old in good health. The CDR3 runs from the conserved cysteine through the conserved F or W. A D gene is named only where the DNA matches it firmly. Clone sizes are given selectively: once, few, many, or a class where the clone is expanded.

v_call	j_call	clone_size	d_call	cdr3_nt	cdr3_aa
TRBV15	TRBJ2-3	.	.	TGTGCCACCAGCAGAGACCGTGGTCCCACAGATACGCAGTATTTT	CATSRDRGPTDTQYF
TRBV11-3	TRBJ2-3	.	TRBD1	TGTGCCAGCAGCTTAGCATACAGGGGGACAGATACGCAGTATTTT	CASSLAYRGTDTQYF
TRBV5-4	TRBJ2-4	.	TRBD2	TGTGCCAGCAACTTGGCGGGAGGGACGGGGGACATTCAGTACTTC	CASNLAGGTGDIQYF
TRBV23-1	TRBJ1-5	.	.	TGCGCCAGCAGTCAATTAGGCGGGCGAAGCAATCAGCCCCAGCATTTT	CASSQLGGRSNQPQHF
TRBV28	TRBJ2-3	once	.	TGTGCCAGCAGTTTTTTAGCGCAGAGCACAGATACGCAGTATTTT	CASSFLAQSTDTQYF
TRBV7-2	TRBJ1-3	.	.	TGTGCCAGCAGCCCTCTAACAGGGTTTGGAAACACCATATATTTT	CASSPLTGFGNTIYF
TRBV30	TRBJ2-5	.	.	TGTGCCTGGAGTGTTGGGGGCCAAGAGACCCAGTACTTC	CAWSVGGQETQYF
TRBV6-2/TRBV6-3	TRBJ1-4	.	.	TGTGCCAGCAGTTCCTCGGTCCACGGGCGAGTAAAACTGTTTTTT	CASSSSVHGRVKLFF
TRBV18	TRBJ1-1	.	TRBD1	TGTGCCAGCTCACCGGACAGGGACACTGAAGCTTTCTTT	CASSPDRDTEAFF
TRBV6-6	TRBJ1-6	.	.	TGTGCCAGCAGTTACTCTTGGGACACACATAATTCACCCCTCCACTTT	CASSYSWDTHNSPLHF
TRBV28	TRBJ1-5	.	.	TGTGCCAGCAGCTACGGTCACCCCGGCAATCAGCCCCAGCATTTT	CASSYGHPGNQPQHF
TRBV15	TRBJ1-2	once	TRBD1	TGTGCCACCAGCGGCCGGGACAGGGGTGCCCTCTATGGCTACACCTTC	CATSGRDRGALYGYTF
TRBV6-6	TRBJ1-1	.	TRBD1	TGTGCCAGCAGTTACGGGACAGTAGAAGCTTTCTTT	CASSYGTVEAFF
TRBV7-2	TRBJ2-3	once	TRBD2	TGTGCCAGCAAGCTCAGCGGGAGCCCGACAGATACGCAGTATTTT	CASKLSGSPTDTQYF
TRBV5-1	TRBJ2-7	.	.	TGCGCCAGCAGCCCACGGACGGCCACCTACGAGCAGTACTTC	CASSPRTATYEQYF
TRBV3-1/TRBV3-2	TRBJ2-5	.	.	TGTGCCAGCAGCCAAGTGGGGACCCAGTACTTC	CASSQVGTQYF
TRBV9	TRBJ2-1	.	.	TGTGCCAGCAGCGTAGGCGGGAACGGCTACAATGAGCAGTTCTTC	CASSVGGNGYNEQFF
TRBV2	TRBJ2-1	once	.	TGTGCCAGCACCCCAGGGGGGGGTGGCAATGAGCAGTTCTTC	CASTPGGGGNEQFF
TRBV25-1	TRBJ1-5	few	.	TGTGCCAGCAGTGACGGTTGGGAACAGCCCCAGCATTTT	CASSDGWEQPQHF
TRBV5-6	TRBJ1-2	once	TRBD1	TGTGCCAGCAGCGTGGGACAGCAACTTCATAACTATGGCTACACCTTC	CASSVGQQLHNYGYTF
TRBV28	TRBJ1-4	.	.	TGTGCCAGCAGACGGGCCGCTGATAGGAGTGAAAAACTGTTTTTT	CASRRAADRSEKLFF
TRBV5-1	TRBJ1-2	.	.	TGCGCCAGCAGTTCCCGCAACCCGAGCTATGGCTACACCTTC	CASSSRNPSYGYTF
TRBV12-3/TRBV12-4	TRBJ1-1	.	.	TGTGCCAGCAGTTTAGACAGTGAAGCTTTCTTT	CASSLDSEAFF
TRBV4-1	TRBJ1-4	.	.	TGCGCCAGCAGCCAAGGGACACAAAATGAAAAACTGTTTTTT	CASSQGTQNEKLFF